A selection of T cell receptor beta chains follows, all from one sample in a study of blood T cell repertoires in COVID-19. The data were produced by immunoSEQ multiplex PCR, yet TCRdb's version contains in-frame clones alone and is incomplete. The sample lists some 200,000 clones, about nine tenths occurring once. Sequenced sample: PBMCs or T cells enriched from blood (not recorded which). The receptors shown here come from a woman in her forties or fifties in a cohort exposed to, infected with or recovered from COVID-19 (not recorded which). Both conserved end residues are part of each CDR3. A D gene is named only where the DNA matches it firmly. The size of a clone is reported for some rows only, either as once, few or many, or as a class for expanded clones.

.,TRBJ1-5,many,TRBV5-4,TGTGCCAGCAAACAATTTAGCAATCAGCCCCAGCATTTT,CASKQFSNQPQHF
.,TRBJ1-6,.,TRBV5-1,TGCGCCAGCAGTATCGAGAGTCGGTCACCCCTCCACTTT,CASSIESRSPLHF
.,TRBJ2-4,.,TRBV5-1,TGCGCCAGCAGCTCTGGAGCAGGGGAAGGGAACATTCAGTACTTC,CASSSGAGEGNIQYF
TRBD1,TRBJ1-2,.,TRBV19,TGTGCCAGTAGTATTTCATGGGACAGGGATGGCTACACCTTC,CASSISWDRDGYTF
TRBD1,TRBJ1-2,.,TRBV9,TGTGCCAGCAGCGGGGACAGCTTCTATGGCTACACCTTC,CASSGDSFYGYTF
.,TRBJ1-4,.,TRBV11-2,TGTGCCAGCAGCACGCTTCGGACAGAGGGAAAACTGTTTTTT,CASSTLRTEGKLFF
.,TRBJ2-2,.,TRBV3-1/TRBV3-2,TGTGCCAGCAGCCAACTCGGTCACACCGGGGAGCTGTTTTTT,CASSQLGHTGELFF
.,TRBJ2-4,.,TRBV6-5,TGTGCCAGCAGAAGCCTTTGGGACTCGGCGGGGAGGTTC,CASRSLWDSAGRF
TRBD1,TRBJ2-5,.,TRBV24-1,TGTGCCACCAGTGATCCCGGGACAGGCCAAGAGACCCAGTACTTC,CATSDPGTGQETQYF
TRBD2,TRBJ2-1,.,TRBV19,TGTGCCAGTAGTATGGGGAAGCGGGGGGGCAATGAGCAGTTCTTC,CASSMGKRGGNEQFF
.,TRBJ2-1,.,TRBV28,TGTGCCAGCGGACTTGCGCCCTACAATGAGCAGTTCTTC,CASGLAPYNEQFF
.,TRBJ2-2,.,TRBV5-1,TGCGCCAGCAGCTTGGCCTGGGGCCAGAACACCGGGGAGCTGTTTTTT,CASSLAWGQNTGELFF
.,TRBJ1-5,.,TRBV11-1,TGTGCCAGCAGCTTAAATCCCTACAATCAGCCCCAGCATTTT,CASSLNPYNQPQHF
.,TRBJ1-5,.,TRBV12-3/TRBV12-4,TGTGCCAGCAGTTTAGTGGGGGGTCAGCCCCAGCATTTT,CASSLVGGQPQHF
.,TRBJ2-3,.,TRBV19,TGTGCCAGTAGTATACTCGCGGGCGGCACAGATACGCAGTATTTT,CASSILAGGTDTQYF
.,TRBJ2-1,.,TRBV5-1,TGCGCCAGCACCCGGGACACCTCCTACAATGAGCAGTTCTTC,CASTRDTSYNEQFF
.,TRBJ1-2,.,TRBV27,TGTGCCAGCACGTTCCGGCAGGGAGGAGCGGGCTACACCTTC,CASTFRQGGAGYTF
TRBD1,TRBJ1-2,.,TRBV5-6,TGTGCCAGCAGCTCTAGGGGGCATGGCTATGGCTACACCTTC,CASSSRGHGYGYTF
.,TRBJ2-7,.,TRBV2,TGTGCCAGCAGTGCTCACATCTACGAGCAGTACTTC,CASSAHIYEQYF
TRBD1,TRBJ1-2,.,TRBV7-2,TGTGCCAGCAGACCCCCCGGGGGCAGGGGGGCCTTGGGCTATGGCTACACCTTC,CASRPPGGRGALGYGYTF